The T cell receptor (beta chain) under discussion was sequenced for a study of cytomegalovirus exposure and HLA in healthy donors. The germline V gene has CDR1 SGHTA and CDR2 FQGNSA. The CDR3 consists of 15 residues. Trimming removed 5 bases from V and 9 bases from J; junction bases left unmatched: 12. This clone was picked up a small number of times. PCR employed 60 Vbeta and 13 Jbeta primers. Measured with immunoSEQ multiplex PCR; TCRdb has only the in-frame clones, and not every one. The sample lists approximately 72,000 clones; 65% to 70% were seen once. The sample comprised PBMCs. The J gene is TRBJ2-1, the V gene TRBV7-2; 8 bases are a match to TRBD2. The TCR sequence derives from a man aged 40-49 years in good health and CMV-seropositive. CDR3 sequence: CASSPSLGGGREQFF. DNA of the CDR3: TGTGCCAGCAGCCCATCCCTGGGCGGGGGGCGTGAGCAGTTCTTC.